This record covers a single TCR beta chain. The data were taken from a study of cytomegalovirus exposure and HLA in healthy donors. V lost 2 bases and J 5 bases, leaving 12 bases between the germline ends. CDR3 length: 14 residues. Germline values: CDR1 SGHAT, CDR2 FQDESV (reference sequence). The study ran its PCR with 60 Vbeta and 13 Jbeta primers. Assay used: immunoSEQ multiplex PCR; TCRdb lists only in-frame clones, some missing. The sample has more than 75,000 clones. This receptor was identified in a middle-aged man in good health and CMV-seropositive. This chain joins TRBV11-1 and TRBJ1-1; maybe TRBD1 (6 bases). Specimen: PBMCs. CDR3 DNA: TGTGCCAGCAGCTTAACAGGGTCAGGAACTGAAGCTTTCTTT. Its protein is CASSLTGSGTEAFF.